A single sample gave rise to the 15 T cell receptor beta chains below, sequenced in a study of blood T cell repertoires in COVID-19. Sequencing was performed with immunoSEQ multiplex PCR; in TCRdb, only in-frame clones are kept and a portion is missing. The data show under 400,000 clones, with roughly 90% seen just once and under 3.5% held by the top ten. Sequencing was carried out using peripheral blood. These TCRs come from a woman in her twenties or thirties with COVID-19, enrolled during active disease.

CDR3 sequence: CASSVPRGIYEQYF. DNA of the CDR3: TGTGCCAGCAGCGTTCCCCGGGGGATCTACGAGCAGTACTTC. The V and J genes are TRBV6-5 and TRBJ2-7; D might be TRBD2 (6 bases). CDR3 length: 14 amino acids. Trimming took off 6 bases at V and 3 bases at J, with 15 bases between the two ends. The germline CDR1 and CDR2 sequences are MNHEY and SVGAGI.

CDR3 residues: CASSPDSEAFF. The CDR3 nucleotides read TGTGCCAGCAGCCCTGACAGTGAAGCTTTCTTT. V and J are TRBV6-6 and TRBJ1-1; D might be TRBD1 (5 bases). Germline lookup yields CDR1 MNHNY and CDR2 SVGAGI (reference sequence). V dropped 6 bases and J dropped 7 bases, with 9 bases sitting between them. The CDR3 has 11 residues.

The V and J genes are TRBV7-8 and TRBJ2-5; 7 bases agree with TRBD1. In germline, CDR1 is SGHVS, CDR2 FQNEAQ. V trimming: 5 bases; J trimming: 1 base; junction bases outside the gene matches: 4. The CDR3 extends over 14 amino acids. CDR3 amino acids: CASSPRQGQETQYF. The CDR3, as DNA: TGTGCCAGCAGCCCCCGACAGGGCCAAGAGACCCAGTACTTC.

Only one count was recorded for this clone. This chain links TRBV7-9 with TRBJ2-1; 10 positions match TRBD2. The V gene end was trimmed by 1 base and the J gene end by 2 bases; junction bases not matched to a gene: 8. CDR1 and CDR2 from the germline V gene are SEHNR and FQNEAQ (reference sequence). The CDR3 loop spans 18 amino acids. The chain's CDR3 is CASSLGGYSGRTYNEQFF. CDR3 in DNA: TGTGCCAGCAGCTTAGGGGGTTATAGCGGGAGGACCTACAATGAGCAGTTCTTC.

The V gene is TRBV19, the J gene TRBJ2-2, with TRBD2 matching over 8 bases. This CDR3 contains 16 residues. In germline, CDR1 is LNHDA, CDR2 SQIVND (reference sequence). With V trimmed by 8 bases and J by 4 bases, 12 bases remained unmatched. DNA of the CDR3: TGTGCCAGTTCGGCTAGCGGGTCGGTGGGCACCGGGGAGCTGTTTTTT. Its protein product is CASSASGSVGTGELFF.

The V gene is TRBV19, the J gene TRBJ1-3, with 8 bases lining up with TRBD1. Germline loops: CDR1 LNHDA, CDR2 SQIVND (reference sequence). J was trimmed by 4 bases and V by 4 bases; bases with no gene match: 6. CDR3 length equals 15 residues. The CDR3 sequence is CASSRGQAVGNTIYF. The CDR3 nucleotides read TGTGCCAGTAGTAGGGGACAGGCGGTGGGAAACACCATATATTTT.

About this clone: The sample has other DNA sequences that encode this CDR3 too. CDR3 sequence: CASSLPGETQYF. In DNA, the CDR3 is TGCGCCAGCAGCTTGCCCGGGGAGACCCAGTACTTC. This chain joins TRBV5-1 and TRBJ2-5; D not resolved. The V and J ends lost 1 base and 5 bases respectively, with 6 bases between them. This CDR3 has 12 residues. Germline assignment: CDR1 SGHRS and CDR2 YFSETQ.

The chain couples TRBV29-1 to TRBJ1-2; TRBD1 is a possible D gene (6 bases). This CDR3 has 13 amino acids. V was clipped by 8 bases and J by 4 bases, with 17 bases between them. Germline CDR1 is SQVTM and CDR2 is ANQGSEA. DNA of the CDR3: TGCAGCATTTCGGACAGCGGAGTCTATGGCTACACCTTC. This gives the protein CSISDSGVYGYTF.

The chain has TRBV5-1 and TRBJ1-2; 8 bases map to TRBD1. This CDR3 region has 14 residues. Trimming took 4 bases from V and 8 from J; bases not matched to a gene: 10. CDR1 is SGHRS and CDR2 is YFSETQ in the germline V gene. The CDR3 sequence: CASSPSTGVEGYTF. DNA of the CDR3: TGCGCCAGCAGCCCATCGACAGGGGTTGAAGGCTACACCTTC.

The rearrangement uses TRBV24-1 and TRBJ2-3; 16 positions agree with TRBD2. The trim removed 2 bases at V and 7 bases at J, leaving 8 bases unmatched. Germline CDR1 and CDR2: KGHDR and SFDVKD. The CDR3 extends over 18 amino acids. The CDR3 region is CATSDSGTSGRERYTQYF. In DNA form, the CDR3 reads TGTGCCACCAGTGATTCCGGGACTAGCGGGAGGGAGAGATATACGCAGTATTTT.

This chain uses TRBV2 with TRBJ1-2, with unresolved D. This CDR3 is 14 amino acids long. V was clipped by 6 bases and J by 2 bases, with 13 bases between them. CDR1 and CDR2 (germline): SNHLY, FYNNEI. The CDR3 sequence: CASRRRGVNYGYTF. The DNA for the CDR3 is TGTGCCAGCAGACGGCGAGGAGTCAACTATGGCTACACCTTC.

The rearrangement uses TRBV28 and TRBJ2-7, with D possibly TRBD2 on 5 matching bases. V was cut by 5 bases and J by 2 bases, with 16 bases left in between. CDR3 length equals 15 residues. In germline, CDR1 is MDHEN, CDR2 SYDVKM. The CDR3 here is CASSGLRRKTYEQYF. In nucleotides, the CDR3 is TGTGCCAGCAGTGGGCTCAGGAGGAAGACCTACGAGCAGTACTTC. Full variable domain (remainder filled in from reference TRBV28 and TRBJ2-7): DVKVTQSSRYLVKRTGEKVFLECVQDMDHENMFWYRQDPGLGLRLIYFSYDVKMKEKGDIPEGYSVSREKKERFSLILESASTNQTSMYLCASSGLRRKTYEQYFGPGTRLTVT.

The CDR3 DNA reads as TGTGCCAGTAGGGCTGGGGCGATTGAAGCTTTCTTT. This encodes CASRAGAIEAFF. V and J are TRBV19 and TRBJ1-1; tentative D call: TRBD1 (5 bases). Germline V gene sequence: CDR1 LNHDA, CDR2 SQIVND (reference sequence). V was trimmed by 6 bases and J by 7 bases, leaving 12 bases between them. This CDR3 is built from 12 residues.

The chain carries TRBV7-9 and TRBJ2-1; TRBD2 matches at 10 bases. CDR1 is SEHNR, CDR2 FQNEAQ, per germline (reference sequence). CDR3 length equals 15 residues. Losses at the gene ends were 3 bases for V and 2 bases for J; bases not matched to a gene: 1. CDR3 in amino acids: CASSFLAGAYNEQFF. The CDR3 DNA sequence: TGTGCCAGCAGCTTTCTAGCGGGAGCCTACAATGAGCAGTTCTTC.

The chain is built from TRBV27 and TRBJ1-1; 7 positions match TRBD1. V dropped 3 bases and J dropped 8; count of bases not matched to a gene: 6. The CDR3 spans 13 residues. CDR1 and CDR2 (germline): MNHEY, SMNVEV (reference sequence). The CDR3 nucleotides read TGTGCCAGCAGTTTTTGGGACAGCGGAGAAGCTTTCTTT. Translation gives CASSFWDSGEAFF.